The 28 T cell receptor beta chains below were found in one sample sequenced in a study of shared clonotypes between healthy human individuals. Measured with immunoSEQ multiplex PCR; TCRdb has only the in-frame clones, and not every one. This table has fewer than 2.5 million clones, over 85% appearing once. Sequencing input: naive CD4+ T cells from PBMCs. Subset reported: CD45RA+ positively selected. The receptors shown here come from a man younger than 35 in good health. Some clones in this sample may be carry-over from other donors' samples.

This rearrangement joins TRBV29-1 to TRBJ2-1; no definite D call. Germline-derived CDR1 and CDR2 are SQVTM and ANQGSEA. The CDR3 has 14 residues. The V gene lost 5 bases and the J gene lost 5 bases, with 16 bases spanning the gap. CDR3 nucleotides: TGCAGCGTTTACCGCTCTAACTGGCACAATGAGCAGTTCTTC. This codes for CSVYRSNWHNEQFF.

The V and J genes are TRBV18 and TRBJ1-3, with 7 bases identical to TRBD1. V lost 5 bases and J lost 0; bases outside the gene matches: 7. The CDR3 contains 16 residues. Per germline, CDR1 KGHSH and CDR2 LQKENI. The CDR3 reads CASSWGPGGSGNTIYF. The CDR3 nucleotides are TGTGCCAGCTCATGGGGACCAGGGGGCTCTGGAAACACCATATATTTT.

The genes are TRBV4-1 and TRBJ1-1; possible D gene TRBD1, 6 bases. CDR1 is MGHRA, CDR2 YSYEKL, per germline. V gave up 4 bases and J gave up 4 bases, with 19 bases separating them. CDR3 length equals 16 residues. CDR3: CASSPRLQGLGTEAFF. CDR3 coding DNA: TGCGCCAGCAGCCCCCGGTTACAGGGTCTTGGCACTGAAGCTTTCTTT.

The chain uses TRBV19 and TRBJ2-1; unclear D gene. This CDR3 has 15 amino acids. The V and J ends lost 3 bases and 8 bases respectively, with 17 bases between them. Germline CDR1 LNHDA, CDR2 SQIVND (reference sequence). DNA for the CDR3: TGTGCCAGTAGTATTGTAAGGTATGGGTTACATGAGCAGTTCTTC. Translation: CASSIVRYGLHEQFF.

The rearrangement joins TRBV7-2 to TRBJ2-7, with D unresolved. Germline CDR1 SGHTA, CDR2 FQGNSA. This CDR3 region has 16 residues. The V end was cut by 7 bases, the J end by 1 base, with 20 bases between. The CDR3 nucleotides read TGTGCCAGCACCCGGTTTACGGCAAGCCTATCCTACGAGCAGTACTTC. This gives the protein CASTRFTASLSYEQYF.

The rearrangement joins TRBV6-1 to TRBJ1-1; possible D gene TRBD1, 6 bases. Germline V lookup: CDR1 MNHNS, CDR2 SASEGT. The CDR3 consists of 15 residues. Trimming cost V 5 bases and J 1 base, with 14 bases left between them. The DNA of the CDR3 is TGTGCCAGCAGTCCCAGACAGGTCCGGAACACTGAAGCTTTCTTT. Protein product: CASSPRQVRNTEAFF.

The CDR3 region is CASSFSVTSSYEQYF. CDR3 coding DNA: TGTGCCAGCAGCTTTTCGGTTACGAGCTCCTACGAGCAGTACTTC. This sequence joins TRBV7-2 and TRBJ2-7; D is undetermined. The germline V gene has CDR1 SGHTA and CDR2 FQGNSA. V was shortened by 3 bases and J by 0 bases, with 12 bases between the two germline ends. The CDR3 totals 15 residues.

The chain is built from TRBV6-6 and TRBJ2-5, with 8 bases lining up with TRBD1. CDR1 MNHNY and CDR2 SVGAGI come from the germline V gene (reference sequence). With V trimmed by 1 base and J by 7 bases, 11 bases remained unmatched. The CDR3 covers 16 residues. In DNA, the CDR3 is TGTGCCAGCAGTTACTATGGGACAGGTCCCGTGGGGACCCAGTACTTC. Protein product: CASSYYGTGPVGTQYF.

As regards this clone: Other DNA sequences from this sample encode an identical CDR3 as well. DNA of the CDR3: TGTGCCAGCAGTTTGGGGGGGATTTCTAATGAAAAACTGTTTTTT. Its translation: CASSLGGISNEKLFF. This rearrangement joins TRBV28 to TRBJ1-4; maybe TRBD1 (5 bases). V lost 3 bases to trimming and J lost 3 bases, with 11 bases between them. The CDR3 contains 15 residues. Germline V gene lookup returns CDR1 MDHEN and CDR2 SYDVKM.

The rearrangement links TRBV25-1 to TRBJ1-3, with 8 bases aligning to TRBD1. Losses at the gene ends were 3 bases for V and 1 base for J; bases not matched to a gene: 5. The CDR3 has 16 amino acids. Germline V CDR1 and CDR2: MGHDK, SYGVNS. The CDR3: CASSEGQAFSGNTIYF. The CDR3 DNA sequence: TGTGCCAGCAGTGAGGGACAGGCTTTTTCTGGAAACACCATATATTTT.

The chain links TRBV7-2 to TRBJ1-5; perhaps TRBD1 as D (5 bases). V lost 5 bases and J lost 0, with 11 bases in between. The CDR3 extends over 15 amino acids. Germline-derived CDR1 and CDR2 are SGHTA and FQGNSA. CDR3 residues: CASSIGTFSNQPQHF. The CDR3 region has the DNA TGTGCCAGCAGCATTGGGACTTTTAGCAATCAGCCCCAGCATTTT.

This clone was seen a single time. The chain joins TRBV4-3 to TRBJ2-1, with D perhaps given as TRBD1 or TRBD2 (5 bases each). This CDR3 is 14 amino acids long. Trimming removed 3 bases from V and 9 bases from J, with 15 bases in between. Germline loops: CDR1 LGHNA, CDR2 YSLEER. The CDR3 DNA is TGCGCCAGCAGCCACCCAGGCCCGGGGCTTGAGCAGTTCTTC. This translates into CASSHPGPGLEQFF.

CDR3 DNA sequence: TGCGCCAGCAGCCAAGCTAGCGGGAGATACAATGAGCAGTTCTTC. Residues: CASSQASGRYNEQFF. The chain recombines TRBV4-3 with TRBJ2-1, with 10 bases lining up with TRBD2. The CDR3 extends over 15 amino acids. The V and J ends lost 1 base and 4 bases, in that order; junction bases with no gene match: 1. Germline CDR1 is LGHNA and CDR2 is YSLEER.

This chain uses TRBV28 with TRBJ1-1, with D possibly being TRBD1 (5 bases). The CDR3 totals 15 residues. The V end was cut by 2 bases, the J end by 4 bases, with 14 bases between. Germline V gene sequence: CDR1 MDHEN, CDR2 SYDVKM. Here the CDR3 DNA reads TGTGCCAGCAGTTTAATAGGGAGGGGCGGCACTGAAGCTTTCTTT. It encodes CASSLIGRGGTEAFF.

The J gene is TRBJ2-1, the V gene TRBV6-1; 7 nucleotides align to TRBD2. CDR3 length: 14 residues. The J segment lost 0 bases and the V segment lost 7 bases, leaving 3 bases of the junction unmatched. Germline CDR1 and CDR2: MNHNS and SASEGT. The CDR3 is CASTSGGSYNEQFF. The DNA of the CDR3 is TGTGCCAGCACTAGCGGAGGCTCCTACAATGAGCAGTTCTTC.

V is TRBV28 and J is TRBJ2-2; no definite D call. Per the germline V gene, CDR1 is MDHEN and CDR2 is SYDVKM. The ends were cut back, 4 bases at V and 5 bases at J, with 5 bases in the middle. The CDR3 consists of 12 residues. The CDR3 nucleotides read TGTGCCAGCAGTTCCAGAACCGGGGAGCTGTTTTTT. It translates to CASSSRTGELFF.

This chain connects TRBV19 to TRBJ1-4; tentatively, D is TRBD1 (6 bases). The CDR3 spans 14 residues. V shed 4 bases and J shed 7 bases, with 13 bases lying between them. Looked up from germline, CDR1 is LNHDA and CDR2 is SQIVND (reference sequence). The CDR3 sequence: CASSTPGAVEKLFF. CDR3 sequence (DNA): TGTGCCAGTAGTACCCCAGGGGCGGTTGAAAAACTGTTTTTT.

In its sample, this clone was seen a few times. Other DNA sequences of this sample code for an identical CDR3. The chain uses TRBV2 and TRBJ2-6; 8 bases are a match to TRBD1. Germline CDR1 SNHLY, CDR2 FYNNEI. The J segment lost 1 base and the V segment lost 5 bases, leaving 1 base of the junction unmatched. The CDR3 loop spans 15 amino acids. The CDR3 bases are TGTGCCAGCAGTAACAGGGGGTCTGGGGCCAACGTCCTGACTTTC. It yields the protein CASSNRGSGANVLTF.

V gene TRBV6-6 combines with J gene TRBJ1-1; no clear D. Germline V CDR1 and CDR2: MNHNY, SVGAGI (reference sequence). Between the trimmed V and J ends, which lost 8 bases and 1 base, there was a span of 8 bases. CDR3 size: 12 residues. The CDR3 loop is CASGRANTEAFF. The CDR3, as DNA: TGTGCCAGCGGAAGGGCGAACACTGAAGCTTTCTTT.

The chain has TRBV18 and TRBJ1-2; TRBD1 agrees at 10 bases. Trimming at V came to 5 bases and at J to 4 bases, leaving 16 bases not matched to a gene. This CDR3 is built from 18 residues. Germline loops: CDR1 KGHSH, CDR2 LQKENI. This chain's CDR3 is CASSTRSGTGAALYGYTF. CDR3 in DNA: TGTGCCAGCTCAACCCGCTCCGGGACAGGGGCTGCCCTCTATGGCTACACCTTC.

The V call is TRBV6-1, the J call TRBJ2-3; D is unresolved. The V end lost 7 bases, the J end lost 3 bases, and 14 bases lay between the germline ends. This CDR3 has 14 amino acids. CDR1 is MNHNS, CDR2 SASEGT, per germline. CDR3 DNA sequence: TGTGCCAGCATGATGCGTTTAAGTACAGATACGCAGTATTTT. Protein sequence: CASMMRLSTDTQYF.

The V call is TRBV28, the J call TRBJ2-1; 7 bases agree with TRBD2. V was pared by 2 bases and J by 7 bases, with 5 bases of the junction left unmatched. Germline V gene lookup returns CDR1 MDHEN and CDR2 SYDVKM. The CDR3 covers 14 residues. DNA for the CDR3: TGTGCCAGCAGTTTAAGGCGGGAGAGGAATGAGCAGTTCTTC. This encodes CASSLRRERNEQFF.

This clone was picked up a small number of times. The chain combines TRBV19 with TRBJ2-2; 8 positions agree with TRBD1. This CDR3 has 13 residues. V lost 10 bases, J lost 7 bases, and 8 bases stayed unmatched. Germline loops: CDR1 LNHDA, CDR2 SQIVND (reference sequence). DNA for the CDR3: TGTGCCACCAAGGACAGGGCGGACGGGGAGCTGTTTTTT. Its translation: CATKDRADGELFF.

The chain combines TRBV2 with TRBJ2-3; D not resolved. There are 14 residues in the CDR3. Germline lookup yields CDR1 SNHLY and CDR2 FYNNEI. V was trimmed by 4 bases and J by 4 bases, leaving 12 bases between them. The CDR3 spells CASSGFTVADTQYF. CDR3 DNA sequence: TGTGCCAGCAGTGGGTTCACCGTGGCAGATACGCAGTATTTT.

Only one count was recorded for this clone. The chain has TRBV11-2 and TRBJ1-5; D may be TRBD1 (6 bases). This CDR3 is 16 amino acids long. Germline values: CDR1 SGHAT, CDR2 FQNNGV. Trimming left V 5 bases short and J 2 bases short, with 16 bases between. In DNA form, the CDR3 reads TGTGCCAGCAGCCGGAGTACAGGGTTGCGCAATCAGCCCCAGCATTTT. Its translation: CASSRSTGLRNQPQHF.

V gene TRBV7-3 combines with J gene TRBJ2-7; 11 bases line up with TRBD1. The CDR3 consists of 15 residues. V dropped 6 bases and J dropped 4; count of bases not matched to a gene: 8. In germline, CDR1 is SGHTA, CDR2 FQGTGA. The CDR3 nucleotides are TGTGCCAGCAGTTACTCCGGGACAGGGGGGTACGAGCAGTACTTC. Translating gives CASSYSGTGGYEQYF.

This clone has just one count. This chain links TRBV14 with TRBJ2-7; a possible D gene is TRBD2 (5 bases). Trimming removed 4 bases at V and 6 bases at J, with 13 bases between. Germline CDR1 is SGHDN and CDR2 is FVKESK. This CDR3 is 13 amino acids long. DNA for the CDR3: TGTGCCAGCAGCCTCATAGAGGGTGGCGAGCAGTACTTC. Translated: CASSLIEGGEQYF. The full variable domain, its missing parts supplied by reference TRBV14 and TRBJ2-7, is EAGVTQFPSHSVIEKGQTVTLRCDPISGHDNLYWYRRVMGKEIKFLLHFVKESKQDESGMPNNRFLAERTGGTYSTLKVQPAELEDSGVYFCASSLIEGGEQYFGPGTRLTVT.

This sequence joins TRBV19 and TRBJ2-1; the D gene could be TRBD1 or TRBD2 (5 bases each). Germline lookup yields CDR1 LNHDA and CDR2 SQIVND (reference sequence). The CDR3 totals 13 residues. V dropped 4 bases and J dropped 9 bases, with 13 bases sitting between them. The CDR3 DNA follows: TGTGCCAGTAGTACGGGACGTGTCGGTGAGCAGTTCTTC. Its translation is CASSTGRVGEQFF.